This entry lists 29 T cell receptor beta chains sequenced from one sample in a study of shared clonotypes between healthy human individuals. TCRdb keeps only in-frame clones here, not all; method: immunoSEQ multiplex PCR. This sample yields fewer than 2.5 million clones, of which approximately 93% are seen a single time; roughly 0.36% belongs to the top ten. The material sequenced was naive CD4+ T cells from PBMCs. Subset meaning: CD45RA+ positively selected. The receptors were gathered from a man between 18 and 35 years old in good health. Some clones in this sample may be carry-over from other donors' samples.

V and J are TRBV5-6 and TRBJ2-1; D is perhaps TRBD1 (6 bases). This CDR3 region has 15 residues. In germline, CDR1 is SGHDT, CDR2 YYEEEE. V lost 2 bases, J lost 4 bases, and 13 bases lay in between. The CDR3 here is CASSFTPGTYNEQFF. CDR3 sequence (DNA): TGTGCCAGCAGCTTTACTCCCGGGACATACAATGAGCAGTTCTTC.

On this clone: The sample carries other DNA sequences with the same CDR3. This rearrangement joins TRBV9 to TRBJ2-1; TRBD2 matches at 10 bases. Unmatched junction bases numbered 4, after V lost 4 bases and J lost 3 bases. Germline V gives CDR1 SGDLS, CDR2 YYNGEE. The length of the CDR3 is 15 residues. The CDR3 coding sequence is TGTGCCAGCAGCCCTCGACTAGCGGGCTACAATGAGCAGTTCTTC. As protein: CASSPRLAGYNEQFF.

Worth noting for this clone: This CDR3 is also generated by other DNA sequences in the sample. The rearrangement joins TRBV5-1 to TRBJ1-4; D possibly corresponds to TRBD1 (6 bases). Trimming stripped 4 bases from V and 0 bases from J, with 10 bases between. The CDR3 sequence is 15 residues long. Germline V gene sequence: CDR1 SGHRS, CDR2 YFSETQ. Here the CDR3 DNA reads TGCGCCAGCAGCCTCCAGGGGACAACTAATGAAAAACTGTTTTTT. Translating it yields CASSLQGTTNEKLFF.

The rearrangement links TRBV25-1 to TRBJ2-1, with 7 nucleotides matching TRBD2. With 3 bases clipped from V and 9 bases from J, the junction kept 11 bases outside the gene matches. CDR3 length equals 15 residues. From germline, CDR1 is MGHDK and CDR2 SYGVNS. DNA of the CDR3: TGTGCCAGCAGTGATCCTCCCCTAGGGACTACTGAGCAGTTCTTC. This sequence encodes CASSDPPLGTTEQFF. Full variable domain (outside the CDR3, taken from reference TRBV25-1 and TRBJ2-1): EADIYQTPRYLVIGTGKKITLECSQTMGHDKMYWYQQDPGMELHLIHYSYGVNSTEKGDLSSESTVSRIRTEHFPLTLESARPSHTSQYLCASSDPPLGTTEQFFGPGTRLTVL.

V gene TRBV18 combines with J gene TRBJ2-3; 10 positions agree with TRBD2. From germline, CDR1 is KGHSH and CDR2 LQKENI. There are 17 residues in the CDR3. V was clipped by 1 base and J by 4 bases; unmatched bases: 8. The CDR3 sequence: CASSPLPAAGGADTQYF. Written as DNA, the CDR3 is TGTGCCAGCTCACCACTCCCCGCAGCGGGAGGGGCAGATACGCAGTATTTT. The variable domain in full, completed from reference TRBV18 and TRBJ2-3, reads NAGVMQNPRHLVRRRGQEARLRCSPMKGHSHVYWYRQLPEEGLKFMVYLQKENIIDESGMPKERFSAEFPKEGPSILRIQQVVRGDSAAYFCASSPLPAAGGADTQYFGPGTRLTVL.

This chain connects TRBV2 to TRBJ2-7; 9 nucleotides line up with TRBD1. CDR1 and CDR2 (germline): SNHLY, FYNNEI. V lost 5 bases and J lost 4; bases outside the gene matches: 9. The CDR3 spans 15 residues. The CDR3 region has the DNA TGTGCCAGCAGTAAGGACAGGGGAAGTGGTTACGAGCAGTACTTC. Translation gives CASSKDRGSGYEQYF.

The chain combines TRBV28 with TRBJ2-7; no firm D call. This CDR3 spans 11 amino acids. The V and J ends lost 5 bases and 7 bases respectively, with 9 bases between them. Germline V gene sequence: CDR1 MDHEN, CDR2 SYDVKM. CDR3 nucleotide sequence: TGTGCCAGCAGTATACGTGGGGAGCAGTACTTC. Encoded protein: CASSIRGEQYF.

This clone was picked up one time. The genes are TRBV2 and TRBJ2-1; D not resolved. V shed 6 bases and J shed 2 bases, with 14 bases lying between them. Germline CDR1 and CDR2: SNHLY and FYNNEI. CDR3 size: 15 residues. CDR3 in DNA: TGTGCCAGCAGCGACTTAGCTGCAGCCTACAATGAGCAGTTCTTC. This encodes CASSDLAAAYNEQFF. Full variable domain (rest looked up from reference TRBV2 and TRBJ2-1): EPEVTQTPSHQVTQMGQEVILRCVPISNHLYFYWYRQILGQKVEFLVSFYNNEISEKSEIFDDQFSVERPDGSNFTLKIRSTKLEDSAMYFCASSDLAAAYNEQFFGPGTRLTVL.

This chain uses TRBV9 with TRBJ2-7; no clear D gene. V lost 3 bases to trimming and J lost 0 bases, with 13 bases between them. The CDR3 length is 15 residues. Germline values: CDR1 SGDLS, CDR2 YYNGEE. The CDR3 coding sequence is TGTGCCAGCAGCGCCGAGGAGAGGAGCTCCTACGAGCAGTACTTC. Amino acids: CASSAEERSSYEQYF.

The CDR3 sequence: CASSFSSAGELTDTQYF. The CDR3 bases are TGTGCCAGCAGCTTCTCTTCTGCGGGAGAACTGACAGATACGCAGTATTTT. This chain links TRBV7-6 with TRBJ2-3; 7 bases agree with TRBD2. The CDR3 has 17 amino acids. Germline V gene data show CDR1 as SGHVS and CDR2 as FNYEAQ. V shed 3 bases and J 3 bases; nucleotides not matched to a gene: 12.

The rearrangement uses TRBV6-6 and TRBJ2-7, with D perhaps TRBD1 (6 bases). CDR3 length: 12 amino acids. Looked up from germline, CDR1 is MNHNY and CDR2 is SVGAGI (reference sequence). Trimming removed 8 bases from V and 4 bases from J, with 12 bases in between. The CDR3 reads CASLDREYEQYF. Written as DNA, the CDR3 is TGTGCCAGCCTGGACAGAGAGTACGAGCAGTACTTC.

The chain carries TRBV18 and TRBJ2-1; 10 positions match TRBD1. V was clipped by 4 bases and J by 7 bases; unmatched bases: 1. Germline loops: CDR1 KGHSH, CDR2 LQKENI. The CDR3 loop spans 13 amino acids. The CDR3 DNA reads TGTGCCAGCTCACAGGGACAGGGGAATGAGCAGTTCTTC. Its protein product is CASSQGQGNEQFF.

This clone was found once. This chain uses TRBV28 with TRBJ2-7, with D perhaps being TRBD1 or TRBD2 (5 bases each). The V gene's germline CDR1 is MDHEN and CDR2 SYDVKM. This CDR3 contains 13 residues. The V and J ends lost 4 bases and 3 bases respectively, with 10 bases between them. The CDR3 DNA reads as TGTGCCAGCAGTTCACCGGGACGCTACGAGCAGTACTTC. Translated, it gives CASSSPGRYEQYF.

The chain links TRBV18 to TRBJ1-3, with a weak D call TRBD1 (5 bases). Trimming removed 2 bases at V and 7 bases at J, with 15 bases between. The CDR3 runs to 15 residues. Germline V gene lookup returns CDR1 KGHSH and CDR2 LQKENI. In nucleotides, the CDR3 is TGTGCCAGCTCACCAGGACAAGCCCCCCTGAACACCATATATTTT. This gives the protein CASSPGQAPLNTIYF. Looking up the rest from reference TRBV18 and TRBJ1-3 gives the full variable domain: NAGVMQNPRHLVRRRGQEARLRCSPMKGHSHVYWYRQLPEEGLKFMVYLQKENIIDESGMPKERFSAEFPKEGPSILRIQQVVRGDSAAYFCASSPGQAPLNTIYFGEGSWLTVV.

The chain couples TRBV30 to TRBJ2-1; the match to TRBD2 covers 14 bases. Germline V gives CDR1 GTSNPN, CDR2 SVGIG (reference sequence). The J segment lost 4 bases and the V segment lost 0 bases, leaving 8 bases of the junction unmatched. The CDR3 has 18 amino acids. CDR3: CAWSVRTSGRFRYNEQFF. CDR3 sequence (DNA): TGTGCCTGGAGTGTTCGGACTAGCGGGAGGTTTAGGTACAATGAGCAGTTCTTC.

The chain employs TRBV30 and TRBJ1-5; D ambiguous. The CDR3 runs to 13 residues. Germline CDR1 and CDR2: GTSNPN and SVGIG (reference sequence). V was trimmed by 0 bases and J by 3 bases, leaving 6 bases between them. The CDR3 DNA reads as TGTGCCTGGAGTGTAGGGCTCAATCAGCCCCAGCATTTT. This gives the protein CAWSVGLNQPQHF.

V gene TRBV6-5 combines with J gene TRBJ2-5; the D gene could be TRBD1 or TRBD2 (7 bases each). Germline CDR1 reads MNHEY; CDR2 reads SVGAGI. The CDR3 length is 15 residues. Trimming shortened V by 6 bases and J by 2 bases, and 16 bases separated the two germline ends. The CDR3 region is CASSSGGGRQETQYF. CDR3 nucleotide sequence: TGTGCCAGCAGCTCAGGGGGGGGGCGTCAAGAGACCCAGTACTTC.

This clone is a singleton in its sample. The chain is built from TRBV7-7 and TRBJ2-1; 10 bases match TRBD1. Germline CDR1 reads SSHAT; CDR2 reads FNYEAQ (reference sequence). V lost 3 bases, J lost 7 bases, and 3 bases stayed unmatched. The CDR3 runs 14 residues. For the CDR3, the DNA is TGTGCCAGCAGCTTGGGACAGGGGTGGAATGAGCAGTTCTTC. Its translation: CASSLGQGWNEQFF.

The chain carries TRBV7-9 and TRBJ2-1; D unresolved. V was clipped by 5 bases and J by 10 bases, with 12 bases between them. CDR1 is SEHNR and CDR2 is FQNEAQ in the germline V gene (reference sequence). The CDR3 runs to 12 residues. The CDR3 DNA follows: TGTGCCAGCAGCACTGACCGTGGGGAGCAGTTCTTC. Amino acids: CASSTDRGEQFF.

This sequence joins TRBV2 and TRBJ1-4, with 11 bases aligning to TRBD1. The germline V gene encodes CDR1 SNHLY and CDR2 FYNNEI. This CDR3 region has 14 residues. The ends lost 5 bases at V and 8 bases at J; junction bases unmatched: 4. The CDR3 coding sequence is TGTGCCAGCAGTTGGGACAGGGGGGAGGAAAAACTGTTTTTT. Protein sequence: CASSWDRGEEKLFF.

The rearrangement links TRBV25-1 to TRBJ2-2; 10 bases agree with TRBD1. Per the germline V gene, CDR1 is MGHDK and CDR2 is SYGVNS. This CDR3 is built from 13 residues. Unmatched junction bases numbered 0, after V lost 6 bases and J lost 5 bases. The CDR3 DNA follows: TGTGCCAGCAGGGGACAGGGGACCGGGGAGCTGTTTTTT. This encodes CASRGQGTGELFF.

This clone was recorded only once. The gene calls are TRBV5-8 and TRBJ2-4; D might be TRBD1 or TRBD2, each matching 5 bases. V lost 4 bases to trimming and J lost 0 bases, with 11 bases between them. There are 15 residues in the CDR3. Germline values: CDR1 SGHTS, CDR2 YDEGEE. In DNA, the CDR3 is TGTGCCAGCAGCCTGGGGGAAAGAGCCAAAAACATTCAGTACTTC. Translated: CASSLGERAKNIQYF.

The chain links TRBV9 to TRBJ1-1; D gene uncertain. Trimming pared 4 bases from V and 4 bases from J, leaving 14 bases between. Germline V gene sequence: CDR1 SGDLS, CDR2 YYNGEE. This CDR3 has 14 amino acids. The DNA of the CDR3 is TGTGCCAGCAGCCCCCACCCAGGCGTCACTGAAGCTTTCTTT. Translating it yields CASSPHPGVTEAFF.

This clone showed up just once. This same CDR3 is encoded by further DNA sequences in the sample. This chain uses TRBV5-1 with TRBJ2-1, with D uncertain. This CDR3 has 13 residues. The germline V and J ends were trimmed by 0 bases and 5 bases, with 6 bases remaining between them. Germline loops: CDR1 SGHRS, CDR2 YFSETQ. The CDR3 DNA reads as TGCGCCAGCAGCTTGGGTTCCAACAATGAGCAGTTCTTC. Translation gives CASSLGSNNEQFF.

CDR3 sequence (DNA): TGTGCCAGCAGCTCGGGACCGATGCTTGGGGTCTACAATGAGCAGTTCTTC. Translation: CASSSGPMLGVYNEQFF. The chain joins TRBV7-3 to TRBJ2-1; the D call may be TRBD1 or TRBD2 (5 bases each). The CDR3 is 17 amino acids. V lost 4 bases and J 3 bases, leaving 19 bases between the germline ends. From germline, CDR1 is SGHTA and CDR2 FQGTGA.

The J gene is TRBJ2-1, the V gene TRBV5-1; possibly TRBD2 for D (7 bases). The CDR3 has 14 amino acids. The V gene lost 7 bases and the J gene lost 0 bases, with 11 bases spanning the gap. Germline values: CDR1 SGHRS, CDR2 YFSETQ. The CDR3 DNA is TGCGCCAGCCACGGGGGGCACTCCTACAATGAGCAGTTCTTC. It codes for CASHGGHSYNEQFF.

This clone was observed a single time. This chain's CDR3 is CASSVEHGNYGYTF. CDR3 in DNA: TGTGCCAGCAGTGTCGAACACGGCAACTATGGCTACACCTTC. The chain recombines TRBV6-4 with TRBJ1-2; D is ambiguous. CDR1 is MRHNA, CDR2 SNTAGT, per germline. CDR3 length: 14 residues. Trimming shortened V by 4 bases and J by 2 bases, and 11 bases separated the two germline ends.

The V gene is TRBV6-1, the J gene TRBJ2-7; D is possibly TRBD2 (6 bases). The CDR3 is made up of 14 amino acids. Per germline, CDR1 MNHNS and CDR2 SASEGT. V lost 6 bases and J lost 5, with 17 bases in between. CDR3 sequence reads: CASSLAGRINEQYF. The CDR3 coding sequence is TGTGCCAGCAGCTTGGCGGGGAGGATTAACGAGCAGTACTTC.

The chain employs TRBV6-5 and TRBJ1-2; 7 bases match TRBD1. CDR3 length: 16 residues. CDR1 and CDR2 from the germline V gene are MNHEY and SVGAGI. Trimming cost V 0 bases and J 3 bases; bases outside gene matches: 7. CDR3 DNA sequence: TGTGCCAGCAGTTACTCGGCCAGGGGGAATTACTATGGCTACACCTTC. The encoded protein is CASSYSARGNYYGYTF.